This TCR beta chain was sequenced for a study of T cell changes during pregnancy in multiple sclerosis. V lost 3 bases, J lost 10 bases, and 19 bases lay in between. CDR1 is LGHNA and CDR2 is YSLEER in the germline V gene. The CDR3 length is 14 residues. Data came from immunoSEQ multiplex PCR; TCRdb stores just in-frame clones and leaves some out. The repertoire holds around 74,000 clones, with roughly nine tenths as singletons. The sequenced sample was peripheral blood, obtained before pregnancy. The clonotype comes from a female donor with multiple sclerosis, enrolled in a pregnancy study. The chain combines TRBV4-3 with TRBJ2-7, with TRBD1 as a possible D gene (6 bases). CDR3 sequence: CASSQAAGQKEQYF. Written as DNA, the CDR3 is TGCGCCAGCAGCCAGGCTGCCGGACAGAAGGAACAGTACTTC.